The clone carrying this TCR beta chain was observed many times. TCRdb processed the RT-PCR reads anew with MiXCR; each CDR3 protein has one entry. In the table there are a few hundred thousand distinct CDR3 sequences, about 38% of which are singletons. Trimming shortened V by 8 bases and J by 0 bases, and 11 bases separated the two germline ends. The CDR3 has 14 amino acids. The data were taken from a study of patients and donors after allogeneic stem cell transplantation. This TCR was sampled from a human donor who was either an allogeneic HSCT recipient or a stem cell or donor lymphocyte infusion donor (not recorded which). It is not recorded whose cells these are; they may come from a transplant donor. Sequenced: blood, either unsorted or a sorted T cell fraction (not recorded which). The chain joins TRBV12-3 or TRBV12-4 to TRBJ1-5; no clear D. The CDR3 DNA sequence: TGTGCCAGCTCCTTGACCCATAGCAATCAGCCCCAGCATTTT. It is translated as CASSLTHSNQPQHF.